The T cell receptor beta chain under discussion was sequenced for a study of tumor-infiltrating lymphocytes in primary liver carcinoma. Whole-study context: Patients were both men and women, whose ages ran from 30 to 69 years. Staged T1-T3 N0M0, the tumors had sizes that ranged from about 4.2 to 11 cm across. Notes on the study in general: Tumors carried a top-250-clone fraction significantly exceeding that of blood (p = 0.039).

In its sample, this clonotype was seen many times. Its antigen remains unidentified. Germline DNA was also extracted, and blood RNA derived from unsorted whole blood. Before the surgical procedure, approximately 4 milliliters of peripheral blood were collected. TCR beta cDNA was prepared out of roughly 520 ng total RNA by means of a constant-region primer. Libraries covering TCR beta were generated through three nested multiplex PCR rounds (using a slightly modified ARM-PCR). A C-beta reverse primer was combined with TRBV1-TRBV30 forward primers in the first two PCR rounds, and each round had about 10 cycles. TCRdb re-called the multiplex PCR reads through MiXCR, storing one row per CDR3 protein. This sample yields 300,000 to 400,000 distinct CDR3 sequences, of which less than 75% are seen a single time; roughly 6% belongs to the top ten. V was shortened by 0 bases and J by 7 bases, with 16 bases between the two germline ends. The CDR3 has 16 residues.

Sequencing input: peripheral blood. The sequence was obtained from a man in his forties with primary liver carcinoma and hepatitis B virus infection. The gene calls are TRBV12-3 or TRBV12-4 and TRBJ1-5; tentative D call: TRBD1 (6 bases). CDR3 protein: CASSLALGGAGQPQHF. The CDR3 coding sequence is TGTGCCAGCAGTTTAGCGCTTGGGGGGGCCGGGCAGCCCCAGCATTTT.